A single T cell receptor (beta chain) is shown here with its context. Its cognate antigen is unknown. The data originate from a study of Ad26.COV2.S vaccination and SARS-CoV-2 variants. The germline V gene encodes CDR1 SGHDT and CDR2 YYEEEE. This CDR3 comprises 15 residues. The germline V and J ends were trimmed by 5 bases and 4 bases, with 19 bases remaining between them. Broader study findings: With respect to non-spike TCR breadth, vaccine and placebo recipients were similar.

Treatment denoted: some 19 received Ad26.COV2.S at low or high dose, single or two shots; about 5 received placebo; per-sample allocation not given. Repertoires come from day 63 after the first vaccine or placebo injection. Some clones are missing from TCRdb's copy, which holds only in-frame ones; the method was immunoSEQ multiplex PCR. The sample carries around 320,000 clones, around 87% recorded once. V and J are TRBV5-6 and TRBJ2-7; D is possibly TRBD2 (7 bases). The receptor was isolated from a person aged 18-60 years who received the Ad26.COV2.S COVID-19 vaccine or a placebo. Sequenced material: peripheral blood, taken in a trial of Ad26.COV2.S vaccine versus placebo. CDR3 loop: CASRGGGQGQYEQYF. CDR3 DNA: TGTGCCAGCAGAGGGGGGGGCCAGGGGCAGTACGAGCAGTACTTC.